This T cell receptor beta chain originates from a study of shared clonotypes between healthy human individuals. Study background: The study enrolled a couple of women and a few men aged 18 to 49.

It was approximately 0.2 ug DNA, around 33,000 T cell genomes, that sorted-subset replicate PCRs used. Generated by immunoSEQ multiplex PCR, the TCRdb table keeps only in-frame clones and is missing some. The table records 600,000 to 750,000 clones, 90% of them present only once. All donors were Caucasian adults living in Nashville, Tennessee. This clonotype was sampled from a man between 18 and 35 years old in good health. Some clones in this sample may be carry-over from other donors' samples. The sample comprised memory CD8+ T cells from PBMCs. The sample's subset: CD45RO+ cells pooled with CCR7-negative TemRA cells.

DNA of the CDR3: TGTGCCAGCAGCCCTGCGGACGGTCGGGGGACCGGGGAGCTGTTTTTT. It specifies CASSPADGRGTGELFF. The chain has TRBV5-5 and TRBJ2-2; D is possibly TRBD2 (6 bases). Germline values: CDR1 SGHKS, CDR2 YYEKEE (reference sequence). V was shortened by 4 bases and J by 5 bases, with 18 bases between the two germline ends. The CDR3 covers 16 residues.